Following are 18 T cell receptor beta chains from one sample sequenced in a study of blood T cell repertoires in COVID-19 (dated by TCRdb to 2020 to 2021). Library method: the immunoSEQ multiplex PCR assay. TCRdb stores this immuneACCESS table with in-frame sequences only. Part of the clones is absent; in the studies checked, under half of the shortfall reflects unresolved V genes, and no reason is known for the rest. The sample table shows 280,000 or so clones, and about 90% are seen once. The ten largest clones take up 2.1% of the sample. The sequenced material came from peripheral blood. The receptors come from a woman in her twenties or thirties who had recovered from COVID-19.

The chain links TRBV28 to TRBJ2-7, with 9 positions matching TRBD2. The CDR3 is made up of 15 amino acids. V shed 6 bases, J shed 4 bases, and the junction held 10 bases outside the gene matches. Germline CDR1 MDHEN, CDR2 SYDVKM. The DNA of the CDR3 is TGTGCCAGCAGCCTTAGCCCCACTAGCGGGTACGAGCAGTACTTC. The encoded protein is CASSLSPTSGYEQYF.

V usage is TRBV6-5 and J usage is TRBJ1-5; maybe TRBD1 (5 bases). V was clipped by 6 bases and J by 1 base, with 13 bases between them. The germline V gene has CDR1 MNHEY and CDR2 SVGAGI. This CDR3 contains 15 residues. The CDR3 reads CASRKQDPSNQPQHF. CDR3 bases: TGTGCCAGCAGGAAACAGGATCCCAGCAATCAGCCCCAGCATTTT.

V is TRBV2 and J is TRBJ2-7; no definite D call. V was trimmed by 4 bases and J by 2 bases, leaving 3 bases between them. The CDR3 loop spans 11 amino acids. Germline loops: CDR1 SNHLY, CDR2 FYNNEI. CDR3: CASSGAYEQYF. DNA for the CDR3: TGTGCCAGCAGTGGCGCCTACGAGCAGTACTTC. Full variable domain (rest looked up from reference TRBV2 and TRBJ2-7): EPEVTQTPSHQVTQMGQEVILRCVPISNHLYFYWYRQILGQKVEFLVSFYNNEISEKSEIFDDQFSVERPDGSNFTLKIRSTKLEDSAMYFCASSGAYEQYFGPGTRLTVT.

The chain joins TRBV28 to TRBJ1-2, with D unclear. Germline loops: CDR1 MDHEN, CDR2 SYDVKM. The CDR3 contains 13 residues. V was cut by 8 bases and J by 5 bases, with 15 bases left in between. CDR3 residues: CASCVREDYGYTF. CDR3 coding DNA: TGTGCCAGCTGTGTGAGGGAGGATTATGGCTACACCTTC.

The chain couples TRBV5-1 to TRBJ2-7; TRBD1 is a possible D gene (6 bases). Germline V gives CDR1 SGHRS, CDR2 YFSETQ. The CDR3 has 14 amino acids. Trimming pared 2 bases from V and 0 bases from J, leaving 9 bases between. This CDR3 reads CASSLQGTSYEQYF. The CDR3 region has the DNA TGCGCCAGCAGCTTACAGGGAACCTCCTACGAGCAGTACTTC.

Here the CDR3 reads CASSQGLAGVNEQFF. The DNA for the CDR3 is TGTGCCAGCTCACAGGGACTAGCGGGAGTGAATGAGCAGTTCTTC. The chain has TRBV18 and TRBJ2-1, with 14 bases lining up with TRBD2. V was clipped by 4 bases and J by 7 bases; unmatched bases: 3. The CDR3 is 15 amino acids. Germline assignment: CDR1 KGHSH and CDR2 LQKENI.

This rearrangement joins TRBV6-2 or TRBV6-3 to TRBJ2-2, with TRBD1 matching over 8 bases. Trimming took 4 bases from V and 1 from J; bases not matched to a gene: 5. The CDR3 has 16 amino acids. Germline V CDR1 and CDR2: MNHEY, SVGEGT. The CDR3 loop is CASSWPGTGNTGELFF. CDR3 nucleotide sequence: TGTGCCAGCAGTTGGCCCGGGACAGGGAACACCGGGGAGCTGTTTTTT.

This clone was detected only once. This rearrangement joins TRBV30 to TRBJ2-2; maybe TRBD1 (6 bases). Germline-derived CDR1 and CDR2 are GTSNPN and SVGIG (reference sequence). V lost 4 bases and J 1 base, leaving 10 bases between the germline ends. This CDR3 is built from 14 residues. The CDR3 sequence is CAWMATGNTGELFF. As DNA, the CDR3 is TGTGCCTGGATGGCGACAGGGAACACCGGGGAGCTGTTTTTT.

V gene TRBV28 combines with J gene TRBJ1-3; no clear D. This CDR3 region has 13 residues. Trimming took off 3 bases at V and 9 bases at J, with 12 bases between the two ends. The germline CDR1 and CDR2 sequences are MDHEN and SYDVKM. CDR3 bases: TGTGCCAGCAGTTTGCGCCTCCCCGGCACCATATATTTT. It encodes CASSLRLPGTIYF.

V is TRBV3-1 (or the pseudogene TRBV3-2) and J is TRBJ2-7; 11 bases are a match to TRBD2. V shed 0 bases, J shed 1 base, and the junction held 11 bases outside the gene matches. CDR3 size: 19 residues. Germline V lookup: CDR1 LGHDT, CDR2 YNNKEL (reference sequence). In DNA, the CDR3 is TGTGCCAGCAGCCAAGATGTAGGGGGCGGGACTAGCGGTTCCTACGAGCAGTACTTC. Its translation: CASSQDVGGGTSGSYEQYF.

This chain links TRBV5-4 with TRBJ2-7, with a possible D match to TRBD1 (6 bases). The CDR3 covers 16 residues. Trimming shortened V by 4 bases and J by 3 bases, and 20 bases separated the two germline ends. Germline V lookup: CDR1 SGHNT, CDR2 YYREEE (reference sequence). CDR3 in amino acids: CASSPNPGTRGYEQYF. DNA of the CDR3: TGTGCCAGCAGCCCTAACCCCGGGACAAGAGGCTACGAGCAGTACTTC. The variable domain in full, completed from reference TRBV5-4 and TRBJ2-7, reads ETGVTQSPTHLIKTRGQQVTLRCSSQSGHNTVSWYQQALGQGPQFIFQYYREEENGRGNFPPRFSGLQFPNYSSELNVNALELDDSALYLCASSPNPGTRGYEQYFGPGTRLTVT.

This clone was observed a handful of times. This chain links TRBV4-1 with TRBJ2-7, with 8 positions matching TRBD1. V lost 3 bases to trimming and J lost 0 bases; unmatched junction nucleotides: 1. Germline lookup yields CDR1 MGHRA and CDR2 YSYEKL. The CDR3 consists of 14 residues. The CDR3 spells CASSHGQGSYEQYF. In DNA form, the CDR3 reads TGCGCCAGCAGCCACGGACAGGGCTCCTACGAGCAGTACTTC.

The chain is built from TRBV7-9 and TRBJ1-6, with D uncertain. This CDR3 contains 15 residues. In germline, CDR1 is SEHNR, CDR2 FQNEAQ (reference sequence). V gave up 5 bases and J gave up 11 bases, with 19 bases separating them. CDR3 nucleotides: TGTGCCAGCAGCCCGAGAAACGAGGTTGTTCCACCCCTCCACTTT. It yields the protein CASSPRNEVVPPLHF. The full variable domain, completed using reference TRBV7-9 and TRBJ1-6, is DTGVSQNPRHKITKRGQNVTFRCDPISEHNRLYWYRQTLGQGPEFLTYFQNEAQLEKSRLLSDRFSAERPKGSFSTLEIQRTEQGDSAMYLCASSPRNEVVPPLHFGNGTRLTVT.

This sequence joins TRBV2 and TRBJ1-2; 8 bases are shared with TRBD1. The CDR3 contains 14 residues. Germline-derived CDR1 and CDR2 are SNHLY and FYNNEI. With 7 bases clipped from V and 8 bases from J, the junction kept 12 bases outside the gene matches. CDR3 residues: CASTPDRAVRGYTF. The CDR3 DNA reads TGTGCCAGCACCCCGGACAGGGCGGTGCGGGGCTACACCTTC.

The V call is TRBV29-1, the J call TRBJ2-5; D not resolved. The germline V and J ends were trimmed by 4 bases and 2 bases, with 11 bases remaining between them. This CDR3 region has 13 residues. Germline assignment: CDR1 SQVTM and CDR2 ANQGSEA. CDR3 coding DNA: TGCAGCGTTGCCCCCCTCGAGCAAGAGACCCAGTACTTC. Amino acids: CSVAPLEQETQYF. Complete variable domain (other parts from reference TRBV29-1 and TRBJ2-5): SAVISQKPSRDICQRGTSLTIQCQVDSQVTMMFWYRQQPGQSLTLIATANQGSEATYESGFVIDKFPISRPNLTFSTLTVSNMSPEDSSIYLCSVAPLEQETQYFGPGTRLLVL.

The J gene is TRBJ1-2, the V gene TRBV2; perhaps TRBD1 as D (6 bases). Germline V gene sequence: CDR1 SNHLY, CDR2 FYNNEI. Trimming pared 6 bases from V and 4 bases from J, leaving 18 bases between. CDR3 length: 15 residues. CDR3 region: CASREKGQSLYGYTF. The CDR3 nucleotides read TGTGCCAGCAGAGAGAAAGGACAGTCCCTCTATGGCTACACCTTC.

The J gene is TRBJ1-6, the V gene TRBV5-1; D possibly corresponds to TRBD1 (5 bases). The CDR3 extends over 13 amino acids. CDR1 and CDR2 (germline): SGHRS, YFSETQ. V dropped 0 bases and J dropped 8 bases, with 6 bases sitting between them. DNA of the CDR3: TGCGCCAGCAGCTTGGGGGGGGATTCACCCCTCCACTTT. This translates into CASSLGGDSPLHF. The whole variable domain, remainder taken from reference TRBV5-1 and TRBJ1-6, is KAGVTQTPRYLIKTRGQQVTLSCSPISGHRSVSWYQQTPGQGLQFLFEYFSETQRNKGNFPGRFSGRQFSNSRSEMNVSTLELGDSALYLCASSLGGDSPLHFGNGTRLTVT.

The chain couples TRBV10-1 to TRBJ2-1, with 9 nucleotides matching TRBD2. Germline loops: CDR1 WNHNN, CDR2 SYGVQD (reference sequence). V gave up 6 bases and J gave up 6 bases; unmatched junction bases: 9. The CDR3 has 15 amino acids. Here the CDR3 DNA reads TGCGCCAGCAGCCCTTTAGATAGCGGGGGCAATGAGCAGTTCTTC. This sequence encodes CASSPLDSGGNEQFF.